The clone carrying this TCR beta chain came up a few times. Its matching antigen is unknown. TCRdb reprocessed the 5' RACE reads via MiXCR and lists one record per CDR3 protein. The data show around 52,000 distinct CDR3 sequences, around 26% seen once. The study, taken as a whole, reports: Tumor memory CD4+ T cell TCR gene usage was found to cluster with blood and lymph node memory CD4+ cells and with lymph node naive CD4+ cells. The larger cohort examined one V-J beta rearrangement, not whole repertoires.

Germline V gives CDR1 DFQATT, CDR2 SNEGSKA (reference sequence). The junction had 8 bases not matched to a gene; V was cut back by 5 bases and J by 5 bases. CDR3 size: 14 residues. The receptor was isolated from a female donor with breast cancer. This chain links TRBV20-1 with TRBJ2-7; 11 bases match TRBD2. The sequencing sample was made of tumor-infiltrating memory CD4+ T cells sorted from the breast tumor. Documented subset: memory CD4+ T cells, CD4+CD45RO+CD25-. The CDR3 is CSASFTSGSDEQYF. CDR3 DNA: TGCAGTGCTTCCTTTACTAGCGGGAGTGACGAGCAGTACTTC.